The sequence of this T cell receptor beta chain was determined in a study of tumor and adjacent non-tumor tissue in lung cancer. Study-level information: The cohort had about a dozen adenocarcinoma, a couple of squamous cell and 1 small cell patients.

A modified ARM-PCR protocol with three rounds of nested PCR amplified TCRbeta. TCRdb redid the calling of the multiplex PCR reads with MiXCR, one entry per CDR3 protein. The data contain 85,000 to 100,000 distinct CDR3 sequences, 67% of them singletons. Germline CDR1 and CDR2: MGHRA and YSYEKL. CDR3 size: 13 residues. Overall study results and limits: Tumor TCR diversity, when higher, was linked to shorter survival.

Notes on this clonotype: The antigen remains unidentified. At one end, the junction sequence differs from germline, possibly due to a read error.

This sample's RNA came from whole unsorted tissue. This chain joins TRBV4-1 and TRBJ1-5; D not certain. This sequence was found in a man aged 60 to 75 with non-small cell lung cancer. The specimen sequenced was lung tumor tissue. CDR3 sequence (DNA): TGCGCCGGCAGCCAAGCGGACGGTCAGCCCCAACATTTT. This encodes CAGSQADGQPQHF.